One and the same sample provided the 25 T cell receptor beta chains below, sequenced in a study of blood T cell repertoires in COVID-19 (dated by TCRdb to about 2020). The library was prepared using the immunoSEQ multiplex PCR assay. TCRdb stores this immuneACCESS table with in-frame sequences only. Part of the clones is absent; in the studies checked, under half of the shortfall reflects unresolved V genes, and no reason is known for the rest. This sample comprises about 45,000 clones, about nine tenths of them detected only once. Around 25% of the sample is taken by the ten largest. Specimen: peripheral blood. These receptors originate from a woman older than 75 in a cohort sampled during active or convalescent COVID-19.

This chain links TRBV27 with TRBJ1-2; tentative D call: TRBD1 (6 bases). Germline V gene lookup returns CDR1 MNHEY and CDR2 SMNVEV (reference sequence). V dropped 5 bases and J dropped 8 bases, with 21 bases sitting between them. The CDR3 is made up of 15 amino acids. The DNA for the CDR3 is TGTGCCAGCAGTCCACATGGGCGGGGGCTATTGGGCTACACCTTC. Translating gives CASSPHGRGLLGYTF.

In this sample, this clone turned up a few times. CDR3 bases: TGTGCCAGCAGTCTTCAGAGGTGGGGCAATCAGCCCCAGCATTTT. Translation gives CASSLQRWGNQPQHF. The chain uses TRBV6-5 and TRBJ1-5; no clear D. Trimming pared 5 bases from V and 2 bases from J, leaving 13 bases between. The CDR3 runs to 15 residues. The germline V gene has CDR1 MNHEY and CDR2 SVGAGI.

The CDR3 DNA sequence: TGTGCCAGCAGGTCCACAGGAGCCTACGAGCAGTACTTC. As protein: CASRSTGAYEQYF. The J gene is TRBJ2-7, the V gene TRBV6-5, with a tentative D call TRBD1 (5 bases). This CDR3 region has 13 residues. V shed 6 bases and J shed 2 bases, with 11 bases lying between them. The germline gives CDR1 MNHEY, CDR2 SVGAGI.

This chain links TRBV6-6 with TRBJ2-7; TRBD2 agrees at 10 bases. CDR3 length: 15 residues. The V segment lost 6 bases and the J segment 4 bases; nucleotides outside the gene matches: 9. Germline V CDR1 and CDR2: MNHNY, SVGAGI (reference sequence). The CDR3 DNA follows: TGTGCCAGCAGCCGCCCTAGCGGGAGTTATTACGAGCAGTACTTC. Amino acid sequence: CASSRPSGSYYEQYF.

The chain joins TRBV11-3 to TRBJ1-1, with D hard to call. This CDR3 is built from 13 residues. The V end lost 1 base, the J end lost 7 bases, and 10 bases lay between the germline ends. Germline CDR1 SGHNT, CDR2 YENEEA. The CDR3 sequence is CASSLVDIREAFF. The CDR3 DNA reads as TGTGCCAGCAGCTTAGTTGACATTCGTGAAGCTTTCTTT. Looking up the rest from reference TRBV11-3 and TRBJ1-1 gives the full variable domain: EAGVVQSPRYKIIEKKQPVAFWCNPISGHNTLYWYLQNLGQGPELLIRYENEEAVDDSQLPKDRFSAERLKGVDSTLKIQPAELGDSAVYLCASSLVDIREAFFGQGTRLTVV.

The chain has TRBV7-2 and TRBJ2-5; 13 bases agree with TRBD2. CDR1 SGHTA and CDR2 FQGNSA come from the germline V gene. The CDR3 runs to 16 residues. The V and J ends lost 0 bases and 5 bases, in that order; junction bases with no gene match: 3. CDR3 nucleotides: TGTGCCAGCAGCTTAGCCCGGACTAGCGGGGGCGAGACCCAGTACTTC. Residues: CASSLARTSGGETQYF.

This clone was counted only a few times. The rearrangement links TRBV2 to TRBJ1-2; a weak D match, TRBD1 (5 bases). V was shortened by 5 bases and J by 5 bases, with 12 bases between the two germline ends. This CDR3 is built from 13 residues. CDR1 is SNHLY, CDR2 FYNNEI, per germline. CDR3 in amino acids: CASSRTPSYGYTF. CDR3 nucleotides: TGTGCCAGCAGTCGGACACCCAGTTATGGCTACACCTTC.

This rearrangement joins TRBV6-6 to TRBJ1-2; D not resolved. Per germline, CDR1 MNHNY and CDR2 SVGAGI (reference sequence). V was shortened by 0 bases and J by 3 bases, with 11 bases between the two germline ends. There are 15 residues in the CDR3. As DNA, the CDR3 is TGTGCCAGCAGTTACTCGATGGCAGAGGACTATGGCTACACCTTC. It yields the protein CASSYSMAEDYGYTF.

V usage is TRBV5-8 and J usage is TRBJ2-5; 9 bases fit TRBD1. The trim removed 3 bases at V and 3 bases at J, leaving 6 bases unmatched. Germline assignment: CDR1 SGHTS and CDR2 YDEGEE. The CDR3 sequence is 15 residues long. CDR3 amino acids: CASSSGQGREETQYF. In DNA, the CDR3 is TGTGCCAGCAGCTCTGGACAGGGGAGGGAAGAGACCCAGTACTTC.

The chain is built from TRBV10-3 and TRBJ1-3, with D possibly matching TRBD1 (6 bases). Trimming took 11 bases from V and 2 from J, leaving 22 bases between them. Germline V lookup: CDR1 ENHRY, CDR2 SYGVKD. This CDR3 has 16 amino acids. Here the CDR3 reads CAATSKQGSPGNTIYF. CDR3 nucleotides: TGTGCCGCAACGAGTAAACAGGGAAGCCCTGGAAACACCATATATTTT.

V gene TRBV7-2 combines with J gene TRBJ1-5; 7 nucleotides agree with TRBD1. The length of the CDR3 is 13 residues. Germline lookup yields CDR1 SGHTA and CDR2 FQGNSA. After removal of 8 bases from V and 4 bases from J, the junction contained 5 bases not matched to a gene. CDR3 loop: CASQGQSNQPQHF. CDR3 coding DNA: TGTGCCAGCCAGGGACAGTCAAATCAGCCCCAGCATTTT.

The chain links TRBV23-1 to TRBJ2-3, with D maybe TRBD1 (6 bases). TRBV23-1 is an ORF, and what it does is uncertain. The CDR3 contains 15 residues. The V end was cut by 5 bases, the J end by 4 bases, with 16 bases between. The DNA of the CDR3 is TGCGCCAGCAGTACGCGCAGGGGATCGGCAGATACGCAGTATTTT. The encoded protein is CASSTRRGSADTQYF.

The chain employs TRBV27 and TRBJ1-2, with D maybe TRBD1 (6 bases). Germline V gene lookup returns CDR1 MNHEY and CDR2 SMNVEV (reference sequence). The length of the CDR3 is 18 residues. Between the trimmed V and J ends, which lost 4 bases and 4 bases, there was a span of 25 bases. CDR3 coding DNA: TGTGCCAGCAGTTCCCCTTACCTCCCACAGGGTTCCTGCTATGGCTACACCTTC. Amino acids: CASSSPYLPQGSCYGYTF.

The V and J genes are TRBV7-8 and TRBJ2-5, with 13 bases lining up with TRBD2. This CDR3 spans 17 amino acids. Trimming cost V 1 base and J 1 base; bases outside gene matches: 3. Germline lookup yields CDR1 SGHVS and CDR2 FQNEAQ. CDR3 loop: CASSLVGTSGAQETQYF. The CDR3 coding sequence is TGTGCCAGCAGCTTAGTCGGGACTAGCGGGGCCCAAGAGACCCAGTACTTC.

The chain has TRBV2 and TRBJ1-2, with D maybe TRBD1 (5 bases). The CDR3 sequence is 14 residues long. Per germline, CDR1 SNHLY and CDR2 FYNNEI. The CDR3 here is CAEDKAPGFLGYTF. Written as DNA, the CDR3 is TGTGCAGAGGACAAGGCACCCGGTTTCCTAGGCTACACCTTC.

The sample holds a few counts of this clone. The genes are TRBV5-1 and TRBJ2-2, with a weak D call TRBD2 (7 bases). The CDR3 runs to 16 residues. Per the germline V gene, CDR1 is SGHRS and CDR2 is YFSETQ. The V and J ends lost 4 bases and 7 bases respectively, with 20 bases between them. CDR3 bases: TGCGCCAGCAGCGACCTACCGGGGGGCGCGGTCGGGGAGCTGTTTTTT. Translating it yields CASSDLPGGAVGELFF.

The CDR3 is CASSEAQGRGKQYF. CDR3 nucleotide sequence: TGTGCCAGCAGTGAAGCACAGGGAAGGGGTAAGCAGTACTTC. The chain uses TRBV2 and TRBJ2-7, with D perhaps TRBD1 (6 bases). Per the germline V gene, CDR1 is SNHLY and CDR2 is FYNNEI. Trimming pared 0 bases from V and 8 bases from J, leaving 14 bases between. The CDR3 contains 14 residues.

The rearrangement links TRBV10-1 to TRBJ2-7; 7 nucleotides align to TRBD1. The CDR3 covers 14 residues. V dropped 5 bases and J dropped 4; count of bases not matched to a gene: 8. Germline CDR1 is WNHNN and CDR2 is SYGVQD (reference sequence). Here the CDR3 reads CASSPGTAAYEQYF. CDR3 bases: TGCGCCAGCAGTCCCGGGACAGCCGCTTACGAGCAGTACTTC.

The J gene is TRBJ2-3, the V gene TRBV7-8; 8 bases align to TRBD1. Germline V CDR1 and CDR2: SGHVS, FQNEAQ. The junction had 7 bases not matched to a gene; V was cut back by 5 bases and J by 9 bases. This CDR3 has 13 residues. The CDR3 DNA sequence: TGTGCCAGCAGCCGGACAGGGATACCGACGCAGTATTTT. As protein: CASSRTGIPTQYF.

The chain is built from TRBV5-1 and TRBJ2-6, with a possible D match to TRBD1 (5 bases). The CDR3 spans 17 residues. Germline V CDR1 and CDR2: SGHRS, YFSETQ. With 0 bases removed from V and 4 bases from J, the gap between germline ends came to 14 bases. For the CDR3, the DNA is TGCGCCAGCAGCTTGGCACCCCAGGGTTCAGGGGCCAACGTCCTGACTTTC. Amino acid sequence: CASSLAPQGSGANVLTF.

This chain connects TRBV9 to TRBJ2-6; the match to TRBD1 covers 10 bases. V lost 4 bases and J lost 0; bases outside the gene matches: 4. The CDR3 loop spans 17 amino acids. In germline, CDR1 is SGDLS, CDR2 YYNGEE. CDR3 sequence: CASSPTGGPSGANVLTF. CDR3 nucleotides: TGTGCCAGCAGCCCGACAGGGGGCCCCTCTGGGGCCAACGTCCTGACTTTC.

V usage is TRBV5-1 and J usage is TRBJ1-4, with 7 nucleotides matching TRBD1. Germline V lookup: CDR1 SGHRS, CDR2 YFSETQ. Trimming at V came to 3 bases and at J to 6 bases, leaving 5 bases not matched to a gene. The CDR3 is made up of 14 amino acids. The CDR3 protein is CASSSQGLHEKLFF. The CDR3, as DNA: TGCGCCAGCAGCTCACAGGGGCTACATGAAAAACTGTTTTTT.

This clone was counted only a few times. The chain joins TRBV11-2 to TRBJ1-4, with a possible D match to TRBD1 (5 bases). The CDR3 has 13 residues. V lost 9 bases and J 4 bases, leaving 12 bases between the germline ends. Per germline, CDR1 SGHAT and CDR2 FQNNGV. The CDR3 here is CASSTANNEKLFF. The CDR3 nucleotides read TGTGCCAGTTCGACAGCCAATAATGAAAAACTGTTTTTT.

The chain links TRBV11-2 to TRBJ1-1, with unresolved D. Germline assignment: CDR1 SGHAT and CDR2 FQNNGV. CDR3 length: 13 residues. V was cut by 5 bases and J by 1 base, with 8 bases left in between. CDR3 amino acids: CASSVQENTEAFF. The CDR3 DNA follows: TGTGCCAGCAGCGTCCAGGAGAACACTGAAGCTTTCTTT.

The rearrangement links TRBV27 to TRBJ1-1; possible D gene TRBD1, 5 bases. Deletions cut 5 bases from V and 0 bases from J, with 10 bases between. This CDR3 has 14 residues. Looked up from germline, CDR1 is MNHEY and CDR2 is SMNVEV (reference sequence). The CDR3 bases are TGTGCCAGCAGTAGGGACTGGGTGAACACTGAAGCTTTCTTT. This encodes CASSRDWVNTEAFF.